Shown below are 16 T cell receptor beta chains from a single sample sequenced in a study of blood T cell repertoires in COVID-19. Profiling relied on immunoSEQ multiplex PCR, and the TCRdb table lists in-frame clones only, not all of them. The table shows around 38,000 clones, with about 85% occurring only once. Material: peripheral blood. Receptors originate from a man between 60 and 70 years old with COVID-19, enrolled during active disease.

The chain links TRBV5-1 to TRBJ1-1; D is ambiguous. The germline V gene has CDR1 SGHRS and CDR2 YFSETQ. V lost 0 bases and J lost 8, with 14 bases in between. The CDR3 length is 14 residues. DNA for the CDR3: TGCGCCAGCAGCTTGGATGGGAGCACCATAGAAGCTTTCTTT. Protein product: CASSLDGSTIEAFF. Together with reference TRBV5-1 and TRBJ1-1, the CDR3 gives the full variable domain: KAGVTQTPRYLIKTRGQQVTLSCSPISGHRSVSWYQQTPGQGLQFLFEYFSETQRNKGNFPGRFSGRQFSNSRSEMNVSTLELGDSALYLCASSLDGSTIEAFFGQGTRLTVV.

The chain employs TRBV12-3 or TRBV12-4 and TRBJ2-2, with D unclear. The V end lost 9 bases, the J end lost 4 bases, and 6 bases lay between the germline ends. The CDR3 loop spans 11 amino acids. The chain's CDR3 is CASYSTGELFF. As DNA, the CDR3 is TGTGCCAGTTATAGCACCGGGGAGCTGTTTTTT.

The V call is TRBV11-3, the J call TRBJ1-1; 8 nucleotides match TRBD1. J lost 4 bases, V lost 0 bases, and 4 bases had no gene match. The germline CDR1 and CDR2 sequences are SGHNT and YENEEA. This CDR3 comprises 15 residues. CDR3 in DNA: TGTGCCAGCAGCTTAGAAGGAGGACAGGGCACTGAAGCTTTCTTT. It yields the protein CASSLEGGQGTEAFF.

The J gene is TRBJ2-5, the V gene TRBV10-2; TRBD1 aligns across 7 bases. Germline assignment: CDR1 WSHSY and CDR2 SAAADI. V lost 4 bases and J lost 5; bases outside the gene matches: 28. The length of the CDR3 is 21 residues. The CDR3 protein is CASSGLFEVDRTGRSRETQYF. As DNA, the CDR3 is TGCGCCAGCAGTGGGTTGTTTGAGGTGGACAGGACGGGGCGCAGTAGGGAGACCCAGTACTTC.

This clone was counted only a few times. V is TRBV3-1 (or the pseudogene TRBV3-2) and J is TRBJ2-1; 7 positions agree with TRBD2. The germline V gene encodes CDR1 LGHDT and CDR2 YNNKEL (reference sequence). This CDR3 has 14 amino acids. V lost 1 base and J lost 9; bases outside the gene matches: 6. The DNA of the CDR3 is TGTGCCAGCAGCCAAGCAGGTCAGCGGGGTGAGCAGTTCTTC. This translates into CASSQAGQRGEQFF.

The rearrangement uses TRBV4-2 and TRBJ2-5; 7 bases agree with TRBD1. This CDR3 spans 15 amino acids. Germline V lookup: CDR1 LGHNA, CDR2 YNFKEQ. V lost 2 bases to trimming and J lost 2 bases; unmatched junction nucleotides: 5. For the CDR3, the DNA is TGTGCCAGCAGCCAATACGGACAGGTGCAAGAGACCCAGTACTTC. Translating it yields CASSQYGQVQETQYF.

The V and J genes are TRBV25-1 and TRBJ2-5, with 7 positions matching TRBD2. V was clipped by 5 bases and J by 4 bases; unmatched bases: 4. This CDR3 has 13 amino acids. Per the germline V gene, CDR1 is MGHDK and CDR2 is SYGVNS. The CDR3 here is CASSLWGGETQYF. The CDR3 nucleotides are TGTGCCAGCAGTCTCTGGGGGGGAGAGACCCAGTACTTC.

The chain combines TRBV3-1 (or the pseudogene TRBV3-2) with TRBJ2-7, with 7 nucleotides matching TRBD2. The germline V gene has CDR1 LGHDT and CDR2 YNNKEL (reference sequence). This CDR3 has 15 amino acids. Germline trimming cut 2 bases from V and 4 bases from J; bases unmatched to any gene: 8. CDR3 sequence reads: CASSQSAGVGYEQYF. The DNA of the CDR3 is TGTGCCAGCAGCCAATCGGCGGGAGTCGGTTACGAGCAGTACTTC.

The chain recombines TRBV3-1 (or the pseudogene TRBV3-2) with TRBJ1-5; TRBD1 agrees at 7 bases. The V segment lost 11 bases and the J segment 0 bases; nucleotides outside the gene matches: 13. CDR1 is LGHDT, CDR2 YNNKEL, per germline (reference sequence). The CDR3 sequence is 16 residues long. The CDR3 DNA reads as TGTGCCGGCCCAGGGGACAGCCCTTATAGCAATCAGCCCCAGCATTTT. It translates to CAGPGDSPYSNQPQHF.

The chain has TRBV18 and TRBJ1-1; D is unresolved. Per the germline V gene, CDR1 is KGHSH and CDR2 is LQKENI. The CDR3 has 13 amino acids. V lost 3 bases and J lost 1, with 6 bases in between. This CDR3 reads CASSPTANTEAFF. DNA of the CDR3: TGTGCCAGCTCACCCACAGCGAACACTGAAGCTTTCTTT.

This chain links TRBV5-1 with TRBJ2-1; 10 bases map to TRBD2. The ends lost 0 bases at V and 8 bases at J; junction bases unmatched: 2. The CDR3 loop spans 14 amino acids. Germline CDR1 is SGHRS and CDR2 is YFSETQ. In DNA form, the CDR3 reads TGCGCCAGCAGCTTGGCTAGCGGGAGTGATGAGCAGTTCTTC. Its translation is CASSLASGSDEQFF.

This rearrangement joins TRBV7-7 to TRBJ2-2; D perhaps matches TRBD1 (6 bases). The CDR3 is made up of 14 amino acids. Between the trimmed V and J ends, which lost 5 bases and 7 bases, there was a span of 14 bases. Germline assignment: CDR1 SSHAT and CDR2 FNYEAQ (reference sequence). The CDR3 sequence: CASSRQQGDGELFF. CDR3 DNA sequence: TGTGCCAGCAGCCGTCAACAGGGCGACGGGGAGCTGTTTTTT.

The gene calls are TRBV20-1 and TRBJ2-1; the D gene could be TRBD1 or TRBD2 (6 bases each). Trimming removed 3 bases from V and 4 bases from J, with 13 bases in between. This CDR3 comprises 14 residues. Germline CDR1 DFQATT, CDR2 SNEGSKA (reference sequence). The CDR3 loop reads CSASDRRAYNEQFF. The CDR3 nucleotides read TGCAGTGCTAGTGACAGGAGGGCATACAATGAGCAGTTCTTC.

The V gene is TRBV7-2, the J gene TRBJ1-1; 9 positions match TRBD1. CDR1 is SGHTA, CDR2 FQGNSA, per germline. V dropped 2 bases and J dropped 5; count of bases not matched to a gene: 9. This CDR3 is built from 16 residues. In DNA form, the CDR3 reads TGTGCCAGCAGCTTAACAGGGGGCTTTGTTGGGACTGAAGCTTTCTTT. This gives the protein CASSLTGGFVGTEAFF.

This chain connects TRBV3-1 (or the pseudogene TRBV3-2) to TRBJ2-7; 8 bases fit TRBD2. The CDR3 extends over 13 amino acids. The V gene's germline CDR1 is LGHDT and CDR2 YNNKEL (reference sequence). J lost 5 bases, V lost 4 bases, and 4 bases had no gene match. The CDR3 DNA reads TGTGCCAGCAGCCCCGGACTAGCAGACGAGCAGTACTTC. Its protein product is CASSPGLADEQYF.

This chain connects TRBV7-9 to TRBJ1-2; TRBD1 is a possible D gene (6 bases). Germline CDR1 is SEHNR and CDR2 is FQNEAQ (reference sequence). CDR3 size: 14 residues. V was clipped by 5 bases and J by 3 bases, with 13 bases between them. Written as DNA, the CDR3 is TGTGCCAGCAGCCTCAATCGACAGGACTATGGCTACACCTTC. Translated: CASSLNRQDYGYTF.